This T cell receptor beta chain derives from a study of blood T cells in healthy people across ages. Together with a sample-barcoded 5' primer, a J-beta primer mix was included in a second PCR lasting roughly 6 to 12 cycles. Each CDR3 protein is one row after TCRdb ran MiXCR on the 5' RACE reads. The sample shows hundreds of thousands of distinct CDR3 sequences, 25% of them seen only once. The V end lost 7 bases, the J end lost 6 bases, and 12 bases lay between the germline ends. The CDR3 sequence is 12 residues long. Germline CDR1 and CDR2: SQVTM and ANQGSEA. Note on this clonotype: The antigen remains unidentified.

Study-wide results and caveats: Per million T cells, TCR beta diversity dropped about linearly as age rose. Aged donors had fewer naive CD4+ cells and lower diversity than long-lived donors. A strong correlation was seen between TCR beta diversity and naive T cell percentage.

The sample also formed part of further work on T cells of mothers and their children.

The origin of this receptor is a boy aged 5 to 17 in good health. V and J are TRBV29-1 and TRBJ2-2, with a tentative D call TRBD2 (5 bases). Sample: blood. The CDR3 DNA reads as TGCAGCGCCCCAGGCGGGTCCGGGGAGCTGTTTTTT. The encoded protein is CSAPGGSGELFF.